This TCR beta chain appears in the sequencing data of a study of cytomegalovirus exposure and HLA in healthy donors (TCRdb year 2017). A note on the overall study: An earlier analysis of roughly 610 of the donors reported under 300 Gb of sequence data and some 110 million unique TCR beta sequences obtained from 150 million to 200 million T cells. Approximately 310 gigabases of sequencing data and 75 million to 85 million unique TCR sequences made up an early release that covered approximately 620 HLA-typed donors. Of the roughly 390 genotyped donors, approximately 80% fell in the genetic ancestry cluster associated with self-reported Caucasian donors. The study aimed to test whether signatures of past pathogen exposure could be identified by cataloging public T cell receptors. The T cell repertoires of 700 or so subjects were profiled by immunosequencing and related to cytomegalovirus serostatus. In addition to the first cohort of approximately 650 subjects, a separate validation cohort of around 110 different subjects was used. To predict cytomegalovirus infection status, the study combined high-throughput TCR immunosequencing, statistical association of individual TCRs with disease status, and machine learning. To study patterns of TCR occurrence, a later analysis re-analyzed previously published TCR beta repertoires from more than 550 donors and added high-resolution HLA genotyping. In the later analysis, no new phenotypic data were used to find candidate immune exposures; instead, reliance was placed on TCR beta sequences and their occurrence across donors. An earlier analysis of about 620 of the donors applied high-throughput TCR beta sequencing to assess whether each TCR beta V gene segment acted as functional or pseudogenic. Alongside the repertoire data, information on donor age, sex, ethnicity and CMV serostatus was compiled. A later genetic analysis took genome-wide SNP genotypes for 398 of the 666 donors and used that subset as a discovery cohort. All discovery cohort repertoires had been generated using a single sequencing platform. Both class I and class II loci were covered by HLA typing, at four-digit resolution. Typing coverage differed by locus: A, B, C, DRB1 and DQB1 were typed in roughly 620-630 donors, DQA1 in 522, DPA1 in 606, and DPB1 in just under 490. Because of strong linkage in the cohort, roughly five DR-DQ haplotypes were treated as single units for association and clustering. Across about 370 genotyped donors of the cohort, an average of about 240,000 unique TCR beta nucleotide sequences per donor were sequenced, and 15% to 20% of those sequences were non-productive. Study-wide conclusions, independent of this receptor: Broadly in line with IMGT annotations, most TCR beta V segments showed up in productive rearrangements about 87% or about 30% of the time in an earlier analysis of several hundred of the donors. In a later analysis, TCR association rates were found to vary across HLA loci, with the most associated TCRs seen for DRB1 alleles and the fewest for HLA-C alleles. The cohort was sequenced for TCR beta chains only, and without alpha or paired-chain data the features that could be detected were limited. A cluster of highly shared sequence variants was judged likely to be a technical artifact of the sequencing pipeline. The earlier analysis of around 600 of the donors excluded 15 to 20 rarely observed V segments, including chromosome 9 orphons, because counts were too low. In a later analysis, about 17,000 TCR beta sequences were associated with specific HLA alleles at a false discovery rate of 0.05. Some IMGT-functional V segments, including TRBV6-2 and TRBV6-3, could not be distinguished by the 87-base-pair reads and were therefore excluded. In a later genetic analysis, a missense DCLRE1C variant was associated with V-gene and J-gene trimming of TCR beta chains, and the association was replicated in an independent cohort. The authors suggested that the approach could potentially be extended to other disease states and immunological phenotypes. Because HLA typing was missing for some donors at each locus, association tests included only the typed subset. Compared with the approximately 670-donor mean, donors in an Asian-associated ancestry cluster had fewer N-insertions in productive TCRs, according to a later genetic analysis. A further reported finding was that TCR beta sequences accurately predicted the HLA-A and HLA-B alleles for most subjects in the first cohort. Cytomegalovirus status was reported to be diagnosed by the classifier with high specificity and sensitivity in both the original and validation cohorts. The study listed 164 TCR beta chains as associated with cytomegalovirus. Correlated functional status among segregating V segments might reflect linkage disequilibrium, but an unknown experimental factor could not be ruled out. In a later analysis, most CMV-associated TCR beta chains were found to appear HLA-restricted, with HLA associations seemingly driven largely by CMV exposure. For the cohort, immune exposure information was limited to CMV serostatus. When HLA alleles, especially DR and DQ, strongly co-occurred, attributing TCR associations to individual alleles was difficult. Several of the top co-occurrence clusters appeared to be linked to parvovirus B19, influenza, CMV and Epstein-Barr virus, according to a later analysis. In a later analysis, HLA-associated TCR beta chains were found to be more clonally expanded and to have lower generation probabilities than equally common non-associated chains. Presence/absence analyses assumed roughly uniform sequencing depth across donors, an assumption that may not hold. While some public TCRs were present in many individuals, most TCR sequences turned up only very rarely across donors. Three of the identified cytomegalovirus-associated TCR beta chains were confirmed in vitro to be specific for cytomegalovirus antigens.

The CDR1 and CDR2 encoded by the germline V gene (reference sequence) are SGHNT and YYREEE. Trimming removed 3 bases from V and 5 bases from J, leaving 15 bases between the germline ends. The CDR3 has 14 amino acids, counting the end cysteine and phenylalanine. Just CDR3 DNA is preserved here, 42 bases in frame from base 1. Library generation was performed with the immunoSEQ multiplex PCR assay. The multiplex PCR relied on a mix of 60 forward primers for TCR Vbeta segments and 13 reverse primers for TCR Jbeta segments. A multiplex PCR assay on genomic DNA amplified the CDR3 region of rearranged TCR beta genes. On the Illumina HiSeq System, the amplified TCR beta libraries were sequenced as 87-base-pair reads. For the original study's pipeline: Across the 670 or so repertoires, a later analysis counted 80 million or so unique TCR beta chains, around 10 million of which were shared by at least two donors. Raw reads were error-corrected and collapsed into unique sequences with a nearest-neighbor algorithm that merged closely related sequences to remove PCR and sequencing errors. V, D and J gene segments were assigned by aligning CDR3 sequences to IMGT reference sequences. For a sequence to be retained, a match of at least six nucleotides was required to both a V gene segment and a J gene segment. Rearrangements were classified as productive when the CDR3 lacked stop codons and remained in frame with V and J, and all other rearrangements were classified as non-productive. Following IMGT convention, CDR3 was defined as the stretch from the second conserved V-encoded cysteine to the conserved J-encoded phenylalanine. The earlier analysis of about 530 of the donors excluded any sequence lacking an unambiguous match to a single V gene segment. In an earlier analysis of approximately 590 of the donors, a V segment was called functional when productive rearrangements were above 56.7%, and segregating when the standard deviation between donors exceeded 5%. A statistical classification framework was built to diagnose cytomegalovirus status from the catalog of TCR beta chain sequences. In a later analysis, TCR nucleotide sequences were compared against IMGT/GENE-DB human TR gene sequences so that V and J genes could be assigned. The TCRdist pipeline was used in a later analysis to assign CDR3 sequences and most-parsimonious VDJ recombination scenarios. In a later analysis, every TCR beta chain was defined by the combination of its CDR3 amino acid sequence and its V-gene family, and reads without a unique V-gene family were dropped. To address suspected cross-contamination and a sequencing artifact, a later analysis removed around 600 highly shared, low-generation-probability nucleotide sequences. For each public chain, a later analysis derived a clonal expansion index from normalized ranks of inferred template counts within each repertoire. In a later analysis, generation probabilities were computed with a VDJ recombination model fitted to out-of-frame rearrangements, and the resulting probabilities were checked against IGoR. A later analysis scored TCR-TCR, TCR-HLA and TCR-CMV co-occurrence with hypergeometric tests, applying a repertoire-size bias correction to TCR pairs. In a later analysis, false discovery rates were estimated by permuting HLA or CMV assignments 20 times. In a later analysis, co-occurring TCRs were grouped with DBSCAN, and TCRdist sequence similarity was added when clustering was performed within HLA-allele-positive subsets. For co-occurrence clustering, repertoires with fewer than 30,000 or more than 120,000 public chains were excluded, along with five repertoires with anomalous nucleotide sharing. TCRdb limited this immuneACCESS table to in-frame rearrangements with V and J called. A share of clones is missing; checked studies link under half to unresolved V genes, and the rest is unexplained. That table gives V, J and clone size, and the DNA gave D and trimming. For this sample there are some 200,000 clones; roughly 80% appear just once. The ten biggest clones cover 15% to 17% of the sample.

In total, 666 healthy bone marrow donors made up the cohort. Cohort members were all nominally healthy when sampled, although unrecorded immune exposures were likely present. The donor was CMV seronegative and belonged to the group of approximately 320 seronegative cohort members. A peripheral blood sample was collected from each donor, and TCR beta sequencing was performed on peripheral blood mononuclear cells. Genomic DNA was extracted from the blood cell samples with the Qiagen DNeasy Blood Extraction Kit. About this clone itself: It has no known antigen specificity. No much larger clone exists at a distance of one base, and base qualities are not known.

This TCR derives from a man in his forties in good health and CMV-seronegative. The chain couples TRBV5-4 to TRBJ2-7; D gene: possibly TRBD2, on 6 matching bases. The sample taken for sequencing was PBMCs. CDR3 sequence: CASSYRLGGDEQYF. The DNA reads TGTGCCAGCAGCTACCGACTAGGAGGGGACGAGCAGTACTTC.